Listed below are T cell receptor beta chains from one sample, sequenced in a study of response to subunit inactivated influenza vaccine. MiXCR, run by TCRdb on the RT-PCR reads, gives a single entry per CDR3 protein. In the table there are around 650,000 distinct CDR3 sequences, approximately 15% of which are singletons. The specimen comprised PBMCs from blood, sampled 11 to 12 days after vaccination. All receptors come from a man between 50 and 59 years old who received an inactivated influenza vaccine. The CDR3 runs from the conserved cysteine through the conserved F or W. A D gene is named only where the DNA matches it firmly. Clone size is shown for a subset of rows, as once, few, many or a class of expanded clone.

>TRBJ2-3|few|.|TRBV11-1
CASSSRGGRTAVTDTQYF
TGTGCCAGCAGCTCGAGGGGGGGCAGAACCGCGGTCACAGATACACAGTATTTT
>TRBJ2-1|.|.|TRBV20-1
CSAWEPNEQFF
TGCAGTGCTTGGGAACCCAATGAGCAGTTCTTC
>TRBJ2-7|.|.|TRBV11-2
CASSSEAGSYEQYF
TGTGCCAGCAGCTCTGAGGCTGGGAGCTACGAGCAGTACTTC
>TRBJ1-2|few|.|TRBV30
CAWSQGRTVGYTF
TGTGCCTGGAGTCAAGGCCGTACTGTTGGCTACACCTTC
>TRBJ2-3|.|.|TRBV12-3/TRBV12-4
CASSPGTAAGADTQYF
TGTGCCAGCAGTCCGGGGACGGCGGCGGGTGCAGATACGCAGTATTTT
>TRBJ2-1|.|.|TRBV7-7
CASSLEVKDEQFF
TGTGCCAGCAGCTTAGAGGTTAAAGATGAGCAGTTCTTC
>TRBJ1-5|few|.|TRBV30
CAWTRGLSNQPQHF
TGTGCCTGGACAAGGGGATTAAGCAATCAGCCCCAGCATTTT
>TRBJ1-4|.|.|TRBV12-3/TRBV12-4
CASSLGAGPEKLFF
TGTGCCAGCAGTTTGGGGGCAGGGCCCGAAAAACTGTTTTTT
>TRBJ2-2|many|TRBD1|TRBV29-1
CSVRTGLLGELFF
TGCAGCGTGAGGACAGGTCTACTCGGGGAGCTGTTTTTT
>TRBJ1-5|.|.|TRBV28
CASTLGFSNQPQHF
TGTGCCAGCACCCTTGGATTTAGCAATCAGCCCCAGCATTTT
>TRBJ2-1|.|.|TRBV24-1
CATSVEQGNYNEQFF
TGTGCCACCAGTGTAGAACAGGGAAACTACAATGAGCAGTTCTTC
>TRBJ2-5|.|TRBD2|TRBV4-3
CASSTRLAGTETQYF
TGCGCCAGCAGCACCCGACTAGCGGGGACCGAGACCCAGTACTTC
>TRBJ2-7|.|TRBD2|TRBV29-1
CSVGGRAGEQYF
TGCAGCGTTGGTGGGAGGGCCGGCGAGCAGTACTTC
>TRBJ2-1|.|.|TRBV5-6
CASRPSGRRQNEQFF
TGTGCCAGCAGACCCTCCGGACGCCGACAGAATGAGCAGTTCTTC
>TRBJ2-1|few|TRBD2|TRBV7-3
CASSLYGTSVNEQFF
TGTGCCAGCAGCTTATACGGGACTAGCGTCAATGAGCAGTTCTTC
>TRBJ1-1|many|TRBD1|TRBV4-1
CASSKGQGTNTEAFF
TGCGCCAGCAGCAAGGGACAGGGGACGAACACTGAAGCTTTCTTT
>TRBJ1-5|.|TRBD1|TRBV3-1
CASSQAGQGNQPQHF
TGTGCCAGCAGCCAAGCCGGACAGGGAAATCAGCCCCAGCATTTT
>TRBJ1-1|.|.|TRBV29-1
CSVAPIMNTEAFF
TGCAGCGTTGCCCCGATCATGAACACTGAAGCTTTCTTT
>TRBJ2-5|.|.|TRBV7-9
CASSPQGLRQETQYF
TGTGCCAGCAGCCCCCAAGGACTGCGCCAAGAGACCCAGTACTTC
>TRBJ2-7|few|TRBD2|TRBV28
CASREASGAAYEQYF
TGTGCCAGCAGAGAAGCTAGCGGGGCAGCCTACGAGCAGTACTTC
>TRBJ2-5|few|TRBD2|TRBV20-1
CSAPRAGGPETQYF
TGCAGTGCTCCGAGAGCGGGAGGGCCAGAGACCCAGTACTTC
>TRBJ2-1|.|TRBD1|TRBV7-2
CASTRTGQYNEQFF
TGTGCCAGCACCAGGACAGGGCAGTACAATGAGCAGTTCTTC
>TRBJ2-7|.|.|TRBV15
CATSRERGTYEQYF
TGTGCCACCAGCAGAGAGAGGGGGACCTACGAGCAGTACTTC
>TRBJ2-1|few|TRBD2|TRBV7-6
CASSLETSGVAFF
TGTGCCAGCAGCTTAGAGACTAGCGGGGTGGCGTTCTTC
>TRBJ1-1|.|.|TRBV7-9
CASSSNRNTEAFF
TGTGCCAGCAGCTCAAACCGGAACACTGAAGCTTTCTTT
>TRBJ2-3|.|TRBD2|TRBV15
CATSRDGRGAAADTQYF
TGTGCCACCAGCAGAGATGGGCGGGGGGCTGCGGCAGATACGCAGTATTTT
>TRBJ2-5|.|.|TRBV6-1
CASKGEGLLKTQYF
TGTGCCAGCAAGGGGGAGGGGCTGTTAAAGACCCAGTACTTC